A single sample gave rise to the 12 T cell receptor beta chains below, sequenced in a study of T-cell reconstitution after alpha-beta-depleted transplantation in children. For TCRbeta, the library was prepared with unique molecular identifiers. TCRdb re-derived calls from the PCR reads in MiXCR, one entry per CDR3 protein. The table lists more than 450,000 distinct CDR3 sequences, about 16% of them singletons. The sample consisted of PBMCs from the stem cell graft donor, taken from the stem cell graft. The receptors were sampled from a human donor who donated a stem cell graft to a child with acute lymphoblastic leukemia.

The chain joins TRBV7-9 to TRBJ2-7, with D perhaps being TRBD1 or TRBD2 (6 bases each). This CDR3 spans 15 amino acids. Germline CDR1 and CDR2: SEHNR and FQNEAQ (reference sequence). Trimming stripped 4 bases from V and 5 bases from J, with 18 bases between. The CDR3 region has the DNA TGTGCCAGCAGCTCAGGTGGAGGGGGATTGGACGAGCAGTACTTC. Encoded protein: CASSSGGGGLDEQYF.

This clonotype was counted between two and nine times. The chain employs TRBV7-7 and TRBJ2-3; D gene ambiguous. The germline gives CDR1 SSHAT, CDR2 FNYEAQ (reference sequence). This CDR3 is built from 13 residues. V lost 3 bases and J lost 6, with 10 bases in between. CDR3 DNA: TGTGCCAGCAGCTTTGAAGTCGGTGATACGCAGTATTTT. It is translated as CASSFEVGDTQYF.

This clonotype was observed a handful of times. DNA for the CDR3: TGCGCCAGCAGCCTGGAGACAGGGCGAGGGTCCTACGAGCAGTACTTC. Its translation is CASSLETGRGSYEQYF. The J gene is TRBJ2-7, the V gene TRBV5-1; 7 bases map to TRBD1. Germline values: CDR1 SGHRS, CDR2 YFSETQ. V was pared by 4 bases and J by 1 base, with 11 bases of the junction left unmatched. The CDR3 length is 16 residues.

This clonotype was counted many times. This CDR3 is CASAISGNPYEQYF. The CDR3 coding sequence is TGCGCCAGCGCCATCTCAGGGAACCCTTACGAGCAGTACTTC. The rearrangement links TRBV5-1 to TRBJ2-7; D possibly corresponds to TRBD1 (5 bases). Germline values: CDR1 SGHRS, CDR2 YFSETQ. This CDR3 has 14 amino acids. With 7 bases removed from V and 4 bases from J, the gap between germline ends came to 18 bases.

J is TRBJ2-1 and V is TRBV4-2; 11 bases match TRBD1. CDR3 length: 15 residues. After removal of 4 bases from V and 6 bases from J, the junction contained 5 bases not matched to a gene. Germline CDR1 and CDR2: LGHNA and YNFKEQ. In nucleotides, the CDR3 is TGTGCCAGCAGCCCCGGGACAGGGGGGAGCAATGAGCAGTTCTTC. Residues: CASSPGTGGSNEQFF.

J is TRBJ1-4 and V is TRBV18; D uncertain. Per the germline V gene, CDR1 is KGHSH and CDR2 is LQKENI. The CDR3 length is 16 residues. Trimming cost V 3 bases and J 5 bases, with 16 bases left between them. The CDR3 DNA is TGTGCCAGCTCACCCGGCAGAAGGGTGAGGAATGAAAAACTGTTTTTT. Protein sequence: CASSPGRRVRNEKLFF.

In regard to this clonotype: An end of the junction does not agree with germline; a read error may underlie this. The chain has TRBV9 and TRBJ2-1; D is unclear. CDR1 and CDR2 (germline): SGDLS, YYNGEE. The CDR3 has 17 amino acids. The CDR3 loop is CASSSPVTDSSYTEQFF. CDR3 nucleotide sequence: TGTGCCAGCAGCTCACCCGTGACTGATAGCTCATACACTGAGCAGTTCTTC. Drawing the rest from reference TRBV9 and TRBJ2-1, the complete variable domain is DSGVTQTPKHLITATGQRVTLRCSPRSGDLSVYWYQQSLDQGLQFLIQYYNGEERAKGNILERFSAQQFPDLHSELNLSSLELGDSALYFCASSSPVTDSSYTEQFFGPGTRLTVL.

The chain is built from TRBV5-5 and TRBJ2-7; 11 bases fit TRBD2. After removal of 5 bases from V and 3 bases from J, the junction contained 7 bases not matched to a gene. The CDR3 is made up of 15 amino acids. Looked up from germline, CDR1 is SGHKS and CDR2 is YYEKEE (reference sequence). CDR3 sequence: CASSYTSGSVYEQYF. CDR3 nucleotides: TGTGCCAGCAGTTATACTAGCGGGAGTGTCTACGAGCAGTACTTC.

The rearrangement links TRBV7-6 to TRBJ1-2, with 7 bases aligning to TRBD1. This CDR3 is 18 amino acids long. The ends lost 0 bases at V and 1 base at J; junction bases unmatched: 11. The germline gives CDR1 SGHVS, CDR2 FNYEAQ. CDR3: CASSLASFTGAFNYGYTF. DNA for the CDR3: TGTGCCAGCAGCTTAGCGTCCTTCACAGGGGCTTTTAACTATGGCTACACCTTC.

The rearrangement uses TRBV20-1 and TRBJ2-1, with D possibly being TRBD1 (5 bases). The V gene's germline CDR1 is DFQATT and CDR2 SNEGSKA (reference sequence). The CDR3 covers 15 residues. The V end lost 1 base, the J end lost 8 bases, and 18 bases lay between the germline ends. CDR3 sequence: CSARGGLPRRDEQFF. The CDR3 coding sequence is TGCAGTGCTAGAGGGGGCCTACCTAGGCGCGATGAGCAGTTCTTC.

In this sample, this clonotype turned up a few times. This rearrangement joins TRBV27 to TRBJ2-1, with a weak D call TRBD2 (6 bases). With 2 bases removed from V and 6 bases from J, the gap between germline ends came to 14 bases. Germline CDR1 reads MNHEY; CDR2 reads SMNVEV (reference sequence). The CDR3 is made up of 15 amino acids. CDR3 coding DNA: TGTGCCAGCAGTTTAGGAGGTGCCGGGGGCAATGAGCAGTTCTTC. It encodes CASSLGGAGGNEQFF.

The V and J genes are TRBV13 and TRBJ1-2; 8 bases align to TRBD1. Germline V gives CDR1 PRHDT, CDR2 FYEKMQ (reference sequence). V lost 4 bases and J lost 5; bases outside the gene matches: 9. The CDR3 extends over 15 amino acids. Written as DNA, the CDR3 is TGTGCCAGCAGCTCCGTGTCCGGGACAGGATATGGCTACACCTTC. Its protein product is CASSSVSGTGYGYTF. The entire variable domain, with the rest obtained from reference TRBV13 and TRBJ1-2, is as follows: AAGVIQSPRHLIKEKRETATLKCYPIPRHDTVYWYQQGPGQDPQFLISFYEKMQSDKGSIPDRFSAQQFSDYHSELNMSSLELGDSALYFCASSSVSGTGYGYTFGSGTRLTVV.